These 24 T cell receptor beta chains share one sample of origin, sequenced in a study of Graves' ophthalmopathy and Graves' hyperthyroidism. The TCR beta CDR3 regions underwent amplification from RNA transcripts. Second-round multiplex PCR followed a first-round RT-PCR using HTBI primers. MiXCR, run by TCRdb on the multiplex PCR reads, gives a single entry per CDR3 protein. The data show hundreds of thousands of distinct CDR3 sequences, over 20% seen once. Sequences were obtained from peripheral blood. These receptors were obtained from a woman younger than 35 with stable Graves' hyperthyroidism. Some clones in this sample may be carry-over from other donors' samples.

The chain couples TRBV28 to TRBJ1-5; the D gene is possibly TRBD1 (6 bases). CDR3 length: 15 amino acids. V shed 3 bases and J shed 5 bases, with 14 bases lying between them. CDR1 is MDHEN, CDR2 SYDVKM, per germline. CDR3: CASSFGGPGDQPQHF. CDR3 sequence (DNA): TGTGCCAGCAGTTTCGGGGGGCCCGGGGATCAGCCCCAGCATTTT.

In its sample, this clonotype was seen a few times. The V gene is TRBV6-5, the J gene TRBJ1-5; weak D call: TRBD1 (6 bases). Germline CDR1 reads MNHEY; CDR2 reads SVGAGI. The CDR3 length is 17 residues. V was trimmed by 4 bases and J by 0 bases, leaving 16 bases between them. The DNA of the CDR3 is TGTGCCAGCAGTTCCCATCGACAGGCATATAGCAATCAGCCCCAGCATTTT. It codes for CASSSHRQAYSNQPQHF.

This clonotype came up a few times. The J gene is TRBJ2-7, the V gene TRBV5-1; D may be TRBD2 (7 bases). This CDR3 has 15 residues. Per germline, CDR1 SGHRS and CDR2 YFSETQ. With 4 bases removed from V and 2 bases from J, the gap between germline ends came to 16 bases. CDR3: CASSLKNGGPYEQYF. As DNA, the CDR3 is TGCGCCAGCAGCCTGAAGAACGGGGGGCCCTACGAGCAGTACTTC.

This clonotype showed up many times. The chain is built from TRBV12-3 or TRBV12-4 and TRBJ1-1; TRBD1 matches at 7 bases. V trimming: 7 bases; J trimming: 3 bases; junction bases outside the gene matches: 11. The CDR3 has 15 residues. CDR3: CASTPEDRWDTEAFF. The CDR3, as DNA: TGTGCCAGCACCCCCGAGGACAGGTGGGACACTGAAGCTTTCTTT.

This clonotype occurred many times. The rearrangement uses TRBV6-5 and TRBJ1-1; D unresolved. The ends were cut back, 6 bases at V and 7 bases at J, with 15 bases in the middle. The CDR3 sequence is 13 residues long. Germline V CDR1 and CDR2: MNHEY, SVGAGI. CDR3 sequence reads: CASSYGFLDEAFF. CDR3 DNA: TGTGCCAGCAGCTACGGTTTCCTGGATGAAGCTTTCTTT.

This clonotype was observed at least ten times. The rearrangement links TRBV27 to TRBJ1-5, with a tentative D call TRBD1 (6 bases). Deletions cut 5 bases from V and 2 bases from J, with 19 bases between. Germline V CDR1 and CDR2: MNHEY, SMNVEV (reference sequence). CDR3 length: 17 residues. In nucleotides, the CDR3 is TGTGCCAGCAGTGCCGGGACATGGAAAAGGGGCAATCAGCCCCAGCATTTT. Amino acid sequence: CASSAGTWKRGNQPQHF.

This clonotype was seen many times. The chain combines TRBV2 with TRBJ1-5, with D possibly TRBD1 on 5 matching bases. Trimming removed 1 base from V and 3 bases from J, with 13 bases in between. The CDR3 runs 16 residues. Germline assignment: CDR1 SNHLY and CDR2 FYNNEI. As DNA, the CDR3 is TGTGCCAGCAGTGAAGGGGGCTTTCGGATCAATCAGCCCCAGCATTTT. Its protein is CASSEGGFRINQPQHF.

This clonotype was seen ten or more times. A much larger clone differs by one base, so this may be a read error. The conserved closing phenylalanine or tryptophan is absent in this CDR3, likely reflecting a read error. The V gene is TRBV6-1, the J gene TRBJ1-1; D gene uncertain. This CDR3 is 17 amino acids long. The germline V gene has CDR1 MNHNS and CDR2 SASEGT. Trimming removed 6 bases at V and 5 bases at J, with 25 bases between. CDR3 sequence reads: CASRRKGSLSGSTEAFL. Written as DNA, the CDR3 is TGTGCCAGCAGAAGAAAGGGTTCATTGTCTGGTAGTACTGAAGCTTTCCTT.

This clonotype showed up many times. The rearrangement links TRBV12-3 or TRBV12-4 to TRBJ1-1, with D tentatively TRBD1 (6 bases). The CDR3 length is 14 residues. The germline V and J ends were trimmed by 7 bases and 2 bases, with 14 bases remaining between them. This CDR3 reads CASNLQGPNTEAFF. The CDR3 coding sequence is TGTGCCAGCAACTTACAGGGCCCCAACACTGAAGCTTTCTTT.

This clonotype appeared a few times. The chain has TRBV5-1 and TRBJ2-7; the match to TRBD1 covers 9 bases. In germline, CDR1 is SGHRS, CDR2 YFSETQ. This CDR3 comprises 17 residues. The J segment lost 2 bases and the V segment lost 1 base, leaving 10 bases of the junction unmatched. The CDR3 region is CASSLRVGTGRAYEQYF. The DNA of the CDR3 is TGCGCCAGCAGCTTGAGGGTCGGGACAGGGAGGGCCTACGAGCAGTACTTC.

In its sample, this clonotype was seen many times. The CDR3 region is CASSPPAGYTF. CDR3 in DNA: TGTGCCAGCAGCCCGCCCGCGGGGTACACCTTC. J is TRBJ1-2 and V is TRBV16; D ambiguous. CDR3 length: 11 amino acids. CDR1 is KGHSY, CDR2 FQNENV, per germline. Trimming left V 4 bases short and J 11 bases short, with 11 bases between.

This clonotype was counted between two and nine times. The CDR3 sequence: CASSSGQSKLNTEAFF. In DNA form, the CDR3 reads TGTGCCAGCAGCTCCGGACAGTCTAAATTGAACACTGAAGCTTTCTTT. The rearrangement uses TRBV11-2 and TRBJ1-1; tentatively, D is TRBD1 (6 bases). V lost 4 bases to trimming and J lost 0 bases, with 15 bases between them. Per the germline V gene, CDR1 is SGHAT and CDR2 is FQNNGV. This CDR3 spans 16 amino acids.

This clonotype was found many times. V and J are TRBV7-9 and TRBJ2-7, with TRBD2 matching 7 bases. The germline CDR1 and CDR2 sequences are SEHNR and FQNEAQ (reference sequence). V lost 6 bases, J lost 0 bases, and 8 bases stayed unmatched. The length of the CDR3 is 15 residues. The CDR3: CASRSSGVSSYEQYF. The CDR3 nucleotides are TGTGCCAGCAGGTCAAGCGGGGTGAGCTCCTACGAGCAGTACTTC.

This clonotype was recorded a few times. This rearrangement joins TRBV5-1 to TRBJ2-2; tentatively, D is TRBD1 (6 bases). The CDR3 loop spans 17 amino acids. V lost 4 bases and J 5 bases, leaving 21 bases between the germline ends. The germline V gene has CDR1 SGHRS and CDR2 YFSETQ. The CDR3 loop reads CASSLEQGNVKTGELFF. Here the CDR3 DNA reads TGCGCCAGCAGCCTGGAACAGGGAAACGTAAAGACCGGGGAGCTGTTTTTT. Full variable domain (missing parts from reference TRBV5-1 and TRBJ2-2): KAGVTQTPRYLIKTRGQQVTLSCSPISGHRSVSWYQQTPGQGLQFLFEYFSETQRNKGNFPGRFSGRQFSNSRSEMNVSTLELGDSALYLCASSLEQGNVKTGELFFGEGSRLTVL.

This clonotype was seen ten or more times. The chain carries TRBV7-9 and TRBJ2-5; the D gene is possibly TRBD2 (6 bases). The CDR3 sequence is 14 residues long. Per germline, CDR1 SEHNR and CDR2 FQNEAQ (reference sequence). The ends were cut back, 2 bases at V and 1 base at J, with 8 bases in the middle. The CDR3 sequence: CASSLTGGQETQYF. The CDR3 DNA reads TGTGCCAGCAGCTTAACCGGGGGCCAAGAGACCCAGTACTTC.

There are many counts of this clonotype. The chain couples TRBV15 to TRBJ1-3; possible D gene TRBD1, 6 bases. CDR1 is LNHNV and CDR2 is YYDKDF in the germline V gene (reference sequence). The CDR3 loop spans 16 amino acids. The V and J ends lost 4 bases and 4 bases respectively, with 17 bases between them. The CDR3 DNA sequence: TGTGCCACCAGCATCACCCGAGGGGGGCGCGGAAACACCATATATTTT. Its protein is CATSITRGGRGNTIYF.

This chain connects TRBV12-3 or TRBV12-4 to TRBJ2-5; 13 bases fit TRBD2. Trimming took 6 bases from V and 5 from J; bases not matched to a gene: 9. This CDR3 comprises 16 residues. The CDR3 reads CASRKLAGGPKETQYF. CDR3 in DNA: TGTGCCAGCAGGAAACTAGCGGGGGGGCCGAAGGAGACCCAGTACTTC.

This clonotype has a count of ten or more. Its ends do not fully match the called genes, so a read error is possible. The chain uses TRBV2 and TRBJ1-6; no clear D. The CDR3 is 15 amino acids. Germline loops: CDR1 SNHLY, CDR2 FYNNEI. The CDR3 DNA reads TGTGCCAGCAGTGAGACGGACTCCGATAATTCACCCCTCCACTTT. Translation: CASSETDSDNSPLHF. The full variable domain, its missing parts supplied by reference TRBV2 and TRBJ1-6, is EPEVTQTPSHQVTQMGQEVILRCVPISNHLYFYWYRQILGQKVEFLVSFYNNEISEKSEIFDDQFSVERPDGSNFTLKIRSTKLEDSAMYFCASSETDSDNSPLHFGNGTRLTVT.

This clonotype was seen at least ten times. This chain joins TRBV5-1 and TRBJ1-1; 10 bases line up with TRBD1. Germline V gene sequence: CDR1 SGHRS, CDR2 YFSETQ. Trimming at V came to 3 bases and at J to 5 bases, leaving 4 bases not matched to a gene. CDR3 length: 14 residues. The CDR3, as DNA: TGCGCCAGCAGCTCCGGGACAGGGGTAACTGAAGCTTTCTTT. It translates to CASSSGTGVTEAFF.

The sample holds many counts of this clonotype. The chain uses TRBV6-5 and TRBJ2-5, with TRBD1 as a possible D gene (5 bases). V shed 0 bases and J shed 4 bases, with 9 bases lying between them. The germline gives CDR1 MNHEY, CDR2 SVGAGI. The CDR3 covers 14 residues. CDR3 sequence: CASSYSKGPETQYF. CDR3 nucleotides: TGTGCCAGCAGTTACTCGAAGGGGCCAGAGACCCAGTACTTC.

This clonotype appeared a few times. The J gene is TRBJ2-2, the V gene TRBV4-3, with 11 bases matching TRBD2. Germline V lookup: CDR1 LGHNA, CDR2 YSLEER. V lost 1 base, J lost 7 bases, and 2 bases stayed unmatched. This CDR3 has 15 residues. This CDR3 is CASSQVLAGGGELFF. CDR3 nucleotide sequence: TGCGCCAGCAGCCAAGTCCTAGCGGGGGGCGGGGAGCTGTTTTTT.

This clonotype came up many times. The chain is built from TRBV20-1 and TRBJ2-7; weak D call: TRBD1 (6 bases). CDR3 length equals 13 residues. Germline lookup yields CDR1 DFQATT and CDR2 SNEGSKA (reference sequence). V was clipped by 3 bases and J by 0 bases, with 9 bases between them. CDR3 amino acids: CSASRDNSYEQYF. The DNA of the CDR3 is TGCAGTGCTAGCCGGGACAACTCCTACGAGCAGTACTTC.

This chain links TRBV27 with TRBJ1-6, with no clear D. Per germline, CDR1 MNHEY and CDR2 SMNVEV (reference sequence). Trimming shortened V by 5 bases and J by 7 bases, and 12 bases separated the two germline ends. The CDR3 length is 14 residues. DNA of the CDR3: TGTGCCAGCAGTCCGGTCGTGGGGAATTCACCCCTCCACTTT. The encoded protein is CASSPVVGNSPLHF.

The genes are TRBV20-1 and TRBJ2-2, with 7 bases matching TRBD1. The V gene's germline CDR1 is DFQATT and CDR2 SNEGSKA (reference sequence). V trimming: 0 bases; J trimming: 0 bases; junction bases outside the gene matches: 4. CDR3 length: 16 residues. CDR3: CSARDMGQSNTGELFF. As DNA, the CDR3 is TGCAGTGCTAGAGATATGGGACAGTCGAACACCGGGGAGCTGTTTTTT.